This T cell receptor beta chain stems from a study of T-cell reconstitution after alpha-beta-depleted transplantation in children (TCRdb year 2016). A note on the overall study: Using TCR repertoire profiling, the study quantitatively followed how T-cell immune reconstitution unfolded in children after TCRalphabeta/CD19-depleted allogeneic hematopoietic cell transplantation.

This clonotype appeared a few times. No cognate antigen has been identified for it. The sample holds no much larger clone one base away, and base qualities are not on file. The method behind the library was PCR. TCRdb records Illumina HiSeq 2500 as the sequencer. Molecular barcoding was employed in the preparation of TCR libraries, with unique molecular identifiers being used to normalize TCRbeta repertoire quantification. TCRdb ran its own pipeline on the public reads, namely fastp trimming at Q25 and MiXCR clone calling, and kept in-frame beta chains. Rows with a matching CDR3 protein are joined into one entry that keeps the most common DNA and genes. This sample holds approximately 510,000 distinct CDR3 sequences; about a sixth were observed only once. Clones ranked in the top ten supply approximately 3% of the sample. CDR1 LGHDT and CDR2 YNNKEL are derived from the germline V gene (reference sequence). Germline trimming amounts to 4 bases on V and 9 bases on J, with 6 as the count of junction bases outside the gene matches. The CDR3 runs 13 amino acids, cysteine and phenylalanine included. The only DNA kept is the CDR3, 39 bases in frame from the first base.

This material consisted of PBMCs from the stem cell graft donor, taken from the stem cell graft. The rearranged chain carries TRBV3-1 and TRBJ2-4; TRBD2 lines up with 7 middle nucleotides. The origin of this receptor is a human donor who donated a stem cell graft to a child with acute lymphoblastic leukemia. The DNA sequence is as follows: TGTGCCAGCAGCCTTGGCGGGAGCGGCATTCAGTACTTC. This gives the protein CASSLGGSGIQYF.